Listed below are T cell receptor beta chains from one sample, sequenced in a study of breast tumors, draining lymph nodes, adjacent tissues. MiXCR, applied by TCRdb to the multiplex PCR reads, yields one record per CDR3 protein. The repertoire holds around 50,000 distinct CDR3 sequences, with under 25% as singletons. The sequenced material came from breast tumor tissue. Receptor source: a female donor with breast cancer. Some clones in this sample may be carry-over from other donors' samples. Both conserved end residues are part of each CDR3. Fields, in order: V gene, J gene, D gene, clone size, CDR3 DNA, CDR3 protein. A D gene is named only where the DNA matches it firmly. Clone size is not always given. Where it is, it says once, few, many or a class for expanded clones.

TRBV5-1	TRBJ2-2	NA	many	TGCGCCAGCAGCTTCATTCAGAACACCGGGGAGCTGTTTTTT	CASSFIQNTGELFF
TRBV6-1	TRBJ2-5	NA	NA	TGTGCCAGCAGTGATGCCCCGGGAGAAGAGACCCAGTACTTC	CASSDAPGEETQYF
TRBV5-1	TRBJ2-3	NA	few	TGCGCCAGCAGCTTGGAGGGTACAGATACGCAGTATTTT	CASSLEGTDTQYF
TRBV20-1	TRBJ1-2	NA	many	TGCAGTGCTAGAGTAGGGGGGGGCGGTCCGGGGGGCTACACCTTC	CSARVGGGGPGGYTF
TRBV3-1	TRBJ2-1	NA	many	TGTGCCAGCAGCCAAGAGGAAGAGTGGTACAATGAGCAGTTCTTC	CASSQEEEWYNEQFF
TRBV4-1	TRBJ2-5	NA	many	TGCGCCAGCAGCCAAGAGTTGGGTTATCAAGAGACCCAGTACTTC	CASSQELGYQETQYF
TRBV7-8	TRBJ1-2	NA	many	TGTGCCAGCAGCTCGGACAGCTATGGCTACACCTTC	CASSSDSYGYTF
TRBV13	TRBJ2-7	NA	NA	TGTGCCAGCAGTGAGAGTGGCAGAGAGCAGTACTTC	CASSESGREQYF
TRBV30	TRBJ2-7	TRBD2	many	TGTGCCTGGAGTTATGGCGGGGGCTCCTACGAGCAGTACTTC	CAWSYGGGSYEQYF
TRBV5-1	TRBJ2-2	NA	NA	TGCGCCAGCAGCTTGGGGGACACGAACACCGGGGAGCTGTTTTTT	CASSLGDTNTGELFF
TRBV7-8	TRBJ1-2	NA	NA	TGTGCCAGCAGCTTGGGGGCGCGGGGGCCCTCCACCTTC	CASSLGARGPSTF
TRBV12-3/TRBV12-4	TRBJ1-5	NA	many	TGTGCCAGCAGTTTACAGGGTAGCAACAATCAGCCCCAGCATTTT	CASSLQGSNNQPQHF
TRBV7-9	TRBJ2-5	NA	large	TGTGCCAGCAGCCACACCAGGGGCGTGGGGACCCAGTACTTC	CASSHTRGVGTQYF
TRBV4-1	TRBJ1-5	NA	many	TGCGCCAGCAGCCAAGTAATTAGCAATCAGCCCCAGCATTTT	CASSQVISNQPQHF
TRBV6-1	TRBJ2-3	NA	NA	TGTGCCAGCAGTGAACTGGACTTAGGGGCAGATACGCAGTATTTT	CASSELDLGADTQYF
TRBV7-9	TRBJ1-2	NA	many	TGTGCCAGCAGCTTAGGCAGGGACTATGGCTACACCTTC	CASSLGRDYGYTF
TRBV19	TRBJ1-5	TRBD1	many	TGTGCCAGTAGGATCGGACAGGGAGGTCAGCCCCAGCATTTT	CASRIGQGGQPQHF
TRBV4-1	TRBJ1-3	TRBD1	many	TGCGCCAGCAGCCAAAGGGGGCCAGGGATATTGGCCACCATATATTTT	CASSQRGPGILATIYF
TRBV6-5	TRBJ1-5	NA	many	TGTGCCAGCAGTTACTCGATCCCAGGGACCGCCAATCAGCCCCAGCATTTT	CASSYSIPGTANQPQHF
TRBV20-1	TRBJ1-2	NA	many	TGCAGTGCTAGAGATTTATCCCATAACTATGGCTACACCTTC	CSARDLSHNYGYTF
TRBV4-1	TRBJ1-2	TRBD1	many	TGCGCCAGCAGCCAAGGAACGGGACAGGGAGGGAACTATGGCTACACCTTC	CASSQGTGQGGNYGYTF
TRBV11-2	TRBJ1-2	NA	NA	TGTGCCAGCAGCTCCTCCTACTGGGGCTACACCTTC	CASSSSYWGYTF